These 23 T cell receptor beta chains were sequenced from one sample in a study of T cells after yellow fever vaccination. One entry per CDR3 protein results from TCRdb running MiXCR on the 5' RACE reads. Here the sample spans 250,000 to 300,000 distinct CDR3 sequences, around 8.6% being singletons. The source material was CD4+ T cells sorted from PBMCs, sampled 5 days after the yellow fever booster vaccination. Receptor source: a young man who received the YFV17D yellow fever vaccine.

V usage is TRBV29-1 and J usage is TRBJ2-5; possible D gene TRBD1, 7 bases. V was cut by 7 bases and J by 9 bases, with 15 bases left in between. The germline V gene encodes CDR1 SQVTM and CDR2 ANQGSEA. The CDR3 has 11 amino acids. CDR3 residues: CSGVAGGPQYF. The CDR3 region has the DNA TGCAGCGGCGTGGCAGGGGGGCCCCAGTACTTC.

The V and J genes are TRBV7-3 and TRBJ2-6; tentatively, D is TRBD1 or TRBD2 (5 bases each). The germline V gene has CDR1 SGHTA and CDR2 FQGTGA. This CDR3 comprises 17 residues. V was cut by 2 bases and J by 3 bases, with 14 bases left in between. CDR3 coding DNA: TGTGCCAGCAGCTTAGAGCCCGGGGCTAGTGGGGCCAACGTCCTGACTTTC. Translation gives CASSLEPGASGANVLTF. Using reference TRBV7-3 and TRBJ2-6 for the parts outside the CDR3, the full variable domain is GAGVSQTPSNKVTEKGKYVELRCDPISGHTALYWYRQSLGQGPEFLIYFQGTGAADDSGLPNDRFFAVRPEGSVSTLKIQRTERGDSAVYLCASSLEPGASGANVLTFGAGSRLTVL.

The V call is TRBV24-1, the J call TRBJ1-2; no clear D. This CDR3 contains 12 residues. The V end was cut by 2 bases, the J end by 4 bases, with 4 bases between. Germline V CDR1 and CDR2: KGHDR, SFDVKD. CDR3 in DNA: TGTGCCACCAGTGATTACGGCTATGGCTACACCTTC. Translation gives CATSDYGYGYTF.

This clonotype showed up just a few times. J is TRBJ2-3 and V is TRBV12-3 or TRBV12-4; 7 nucleotides agree with TRBD2. V lost 6 bases and J lost 6; bases outside the gene matches: 6. This CDR3 contains 13 residues. The CDR3 DNA reads TGTGCCAGCAGCTCCACTAGCGCTGATACGCAGTATTTT. It is translated as CASSSTSADTQYF.

The chain recombines TRBV14 with TRBJ2-2; D call uncertain. This CDR3 region has 17 residues. Germline assignment: CDR1 SGHDN and CDR2 FVKESK. V lost 3 bases to trimming and J lost 4 bases, with 18 bases between them. CDR3 sequence (DNA): TGTGCCAGCAGCCACAGGCGTGGCTTTCCAAGCACCGGGGAGCTGTTTTTT. Translation gives CASSHRRGFPSTGELFF. The variable domain in full, completed from reference TRBV14 and TRBJ2-2, reads EAGVTQFPSHSVIEKGQTVTLRCDPISGHDNLYWYRRVMGKEIKFLLHFVKESKQDESGMPNNRFLAERTGGTYSTLKVQPAELEDSGVYFCASSHRRGFPSTGELFFGEGSRLTVL.

In its sample, this clonotype was seen many times. The rearrangement joins TRBV5-6 to TRBJ2-3, with 8 bases that match TRBD2. The CDR3 consists of 14 residues. Unmatched junction bases numbered 4, after V lost 7 bases and J lost 0 bases. Germline V lookup: CDR1 SGHDT, CDR2 YYEEEE. CDR3 loop: CASGLAGSTDTQYF. The DNA for the CDR3 is TGTGCCAGCGGGTTAGCGGGGAGCACAGATACGCAGTATTTT.

As DNA, the CDR3 is TGTGCCAGCAGCTTGGGGCTGGGGTCTAGCACAGATACGCAGTATTTT. Its translation: CASSLGLGSSTDTQYF. V is TRBV5-6 and J is TRBJ2-3; no clear D. V was cut by 0 bases and J by 0 bases, with 11 bases left in between. This CDR3 spans 16 amino acids. Germline V gene lookup returns CDR1 SGHDT and CDR2 YYEEEE. The full variable domain, its missing parts supplied by reference TRBV5-6 and TRBJ2-3, is DAGVTQSPTHLIKTRGQQVTLRCSPKSGHDTVSWYQQALGQGPQFIFQYYEEEERQRGNFPDRFSGHQFPNYSSELNVNALLLGDSALYLCASSLGLGSSTDTQYFGPGTRLTVL.

This clonotype turned up a few times. The chain recombines TRBV27 with TRBJ1-2, with unresolved D. CDR3 length equals 14 residues. From germline, CDR1 is MNHEY and CDR2 SMNVEV (reference sequence). Trimming removed 5 bases at V and 4 bases at J, with 14 bases between. The CDR3 sequence: CASSPLRFLYGYTF. In DNA, the CDR3 is TGTGCCAGCAGTCCCCTGCGGTTCCTCTATGGCTACACCTTC.

This clonotype appeared a few times. V usage is TRBV7-2 and J usage is TRBJ2-2; TRBD2 might be the D (5 bases). The length of the CDR3 is 15 residues. V was shortened by 5 bases and J by 5 bases, with 15 bases between the two germline ends. CDR1 and CDR2 from the germline V gene are SGHTA and FQGNSA. The CDR3 is CASSPRAIGTGELFF. DNA for the CDR3: TGTGCCAGCAGCCCGCGGGCCATCGGAACCGGGGAGCTGTTTTTT.

This clonotype was observed a handful of times. In DNA, the CDR3 is TGCGCCAGCAGTCAAGACTGGAACACTGAAGCTTTCTTT. Translation gives CASSQDWNTEAFF. V gene TRBV5-1 combines with J gene TRBJ1-1; unclear D gene. This CDR3 region has 13 residues. V lost 5 bases to trimming and J lost 1 base, with 9 bases between them. Germline V gives CDR1 SGHRS, CDR2 YFSETQ.

This clonotype was recorded a few times. The rearrangement joins TRBV11-2 to TRBJ1-2; D ambiguous. The CDR3 loop spans 12 amino acids. CDR1 and CDR2 from the germline V gene are SGHAT and FQNNGV. The germline V and J ends were trimmed by 3 bases and 8 bases, with 10 bases remaining between them. The CDR3, as DNA: TGTGCCAGCAGCTTCAGTGGGGTCGGCTACACCTTC. This encodes CASSFSGVGYTF.

This chain uses TRBV19 with TRBJ1-5, with 9 bases aligning to TRBD1. Germline V gives CDR1 LNHDA, CDR2 SQIVND (reference sequence). The ends lost 6 bases at V and 6 bases at J; junction bases unmatched: 6. The CDR3 totals 14 residues. This CDR3 is CASSLDRGIQPQHF. CDR3 in DNA: TGTGCCAGTAGCCTGGACAGGGGTATTCAGCCCCAGCATTTT.

This chain links TRBV5-1 with TRBJ2-5, with TRBD2 matching over 8 bases. The length of the CDR3 is 13 residues. Germline V gene data show CDR1 as SGHRS and CDR2 as YFSETQ. After removal of 3 bases from V and 5 bases from J, the junction contained 3 bases not matched to a gene. The CDR3 DNA reads TGCGCCAGCAGCTCGACTAGCGCCGAGACCCAGTACTTC. It yields the protein CASSSTSAETQYF. Together with reference TRBV5-1 and TRBJ2-5, the CDR3 gives the full variable domain: KAGVTQTPRYLIKTRGQQVTLSCSPISGHRSVSWYQQTPGQGLQFLFEYFSETQRNKGNFPGRFSGRQFSNSRSEMNVSTLELGDSALYLCASSSTSAETQYFGPGTRLLVL.

This clonotype has only a few counts. The V call is TRBV7-2, the J call TRBJ1-5; the match to TRBD1 covers 9 bases. CDR3 length: 17 amino acids. J lost 1 base, V lost 2 bases, and 6 bases had no gene match. The germline CDR1 and CDR2 sequences are SGHTA and FQGNSA. CDR3 nucleotides: TGTGCCAGCAGCTTAATGGGGACAGGGATAAGCAATCAGCCCCAGCATTTT. Amino acid sequence: CASSLMGTGISNQPQHF. The whole variable domain, filled in from reference TRBV7-2 and TRBJ1-5, reads GAGVSQSPSNKVTEKGKDVELRCDPISGHTALYWYRQSLGQGLEFLIYFQGNSAPDKSGLPSDRFSAERTGGSVSTLTIQRTQQEDSAVYLCASSLMGTGISNQPQHFGDGTRLSIL.

This clonotype has just one count. CDR3 nucleotides: TGTGCCAGTAGTTCAACAGGGAGCCCCAAAAATGGCTACACCTTC. It codes for CASSSTGSPKNGYTF. The chain combines TRBV19 with TRBJ1-2, with D maybe TRBD1 (6 bases). Trimming left V 5 bases short and J 6 bases short, with 19 bases between. Germline V CDR1 and CDR2: LNHDA, SQIVND (reference sequence). The CDR3 contains 15 residues.

This clonotype showed up just a few times. The chain is built from TRBV10-3 and TRBJ1-2, with D perhaps TRBD1 (5 bases). Germline V gene sequence: CDR1 ENHRY, CDR2 SYGVKD. Trimming left V 0 bases short and J 6 bases short, with 17 bases between. The CDR3 length is 16 residues. CDR3 sequence: CAISESTPGSRNGYTF. The DNA for the CDR3 is TGTGCCATCAGTGAGTCGACTCCAGGGAGTAGGAATGGCTACACCTTC.

This clonotype was seen a few times. The chain recombines TRBV29-1 with TRBJ1-1, with TRBD1 matching 9 bases. There are 14 residues in the CDR3. CDR1 is SQVTM, CDR2 ANQGSEA, per germline. Trimming at V came to 4 bases and at J to 5 bases, leaving 8 bases not matched to a gene. CDR3 sequence reads: CSVAGQGRGTEAFF. The CDR3 nucleotides read TGCAGCGTTGCAGGACAGGGGAGGGGGACTGAAGCTTTCTTT.

The chain couples TRBV5-6 to TRBJ2-7; weak D call: TRBD2 (6 bases). This CDR3 comprises 14 residues. Trimming took off 3 bases at V and 4 bases at J, with 14 bases between the two ends. Germline V gene lookup returns CDR1 SGHDT and CDR2 YYEEEE. CDR3 nucleotide sequence: TGTGCCAGCAGCTCCTACCGCGGGACTTACGAGCAGTACTTC. This codes for CASSSYRGTYEQYF. Drawing the rest from reference TRBV5-6 and TRBJ2-7, the complete variable domain is DAGVTQSPTHLIKTRGQQVTLRCSPKSGHDTVSWYQQALGQGPQFIFQYYEEEERQRGNFPDRFSGHQFPNYSSELNVNALLLGDSALYLCASSSYRGTYEQYFGPGTRLTVT.

The rearrangement links TRBV5-1 to TRBJ2-3, with 10 bases that match TRBD1. The CDR3 is 16 residues long. The trim removed 3 bases at V and 4 bases at J, leaving 8 bases unmatched. In germline, CDR1 is SGHRS, CDR2 YFSETQ. The DNA of the CDR3 is TGCGCCAGCAGCTGGACAGGGGGTCTGAGCCCAGATACGCAGTATTTT. Translated, it gives CASSWTGGLSPDTQYF.

This clonotype was recorded at least ten times. V usage is TRBV5-1 and J usage is TRBJ2-1, with 7 bases identical to TRBD1. There are 13 residues in the CDR3. V trimming: 3 bases; J trimming: 10 bases; junction bases outside the gene matches: 7. The germline gives CDR1 SGHRS, CDR2 YFSETQ. DNA for the CDR3: TGCGCCAGCAGCTGGCAGGGGGTGCGGGAGCAGTTCTTC. Its translation is CASSWQGVREQFF.

This chain joins TRBV5-1 and TRBJ2-7, with D uncertain. Germline-derived CDR1 and CDR2 are SGHRS and YFSETQ. The length of the CDR3 is 15 residues. Trimming stripped 4 bases from V and 3 bases from J, with 17 bases between. The CDR3 nucleotides are TGCGCCAGCAGCGGAAAAAAGAACCCTCACTACGAGCAGTACGTC. Its translation: CASSGKKNPHYEQYV.

The V and J genes are TRBV28 and TRBJ1-1; the D is unclear. The V gene's germline CDR1 is MDHEN and CDR2 SYDVKM. This CDR3 has 11 residues. Trimming took off 11 bases at V and 1 base at J, with 8 bases between the two ends. CDR3 amino acids: CAGMTNTEAFF. The CDR3 nucleotides read TGTGCCGGAATGACGAACACTGAAGCTTTCTTT.

The sample holds a few counts of this clonotype. The rearrangement uses TRBV12-3 or TRBV12-4 and TRBJ1-2, with 8 bases matching TRBD1. The CDR3 runs to 14 residues. V shed 2 bases and J 7 bases; nucleotides not matched to a gene: 6. CDR3 DNA: TGTGCCAGCAGTTTACAACAGGGGGAGACTGGCTACACCTTC. Translated: CASSLQQGETGYTF.